This TCR beta chain appears in the sequencing data of a study of shared clonotypes between healthy human individuals (dated by TCRdb to 2018 to 2021). Turning to the overall study: A couple of women and three men aged 18 to 49 years were included in the cohort. Per donor, leukapheresis produced somewhere between about 0.94 and 8.9 billion PBMCs. To increase sequencing depth and limit assay-specific biases, different laboratories used diverse techniques to prepare libraries and sequence TCR repertoires. To estimate repertoire size and how much clonotype sharing occurs between individuals, the study deeply sequenced the blood TCR repertoires of roughly 5 healthy adults.

Donors were healthy HIV-negative adults with no recently reported acute infections or vaccinations. Every donor was a Caucasian adult residing in Nashville, Tennessee, USA. For unsorted samples, roughly 81 million PBMCs were counted and genomic DNA was extracted with the QIAamp DNA Blood Mini kit. After blood collection by leukapheresis, PBMCs were isolated using Ficoll-Histopaque density gradient centrifugation and then cryopreserved in the vapor phase of liquid nitrogen. TCR CDR3 regions were amplified from genomic DNA by multiplex PCR using the deep immunoSEQ assay. For each cell subset, the extracted genomic DNA was distributed evenly across all wells of several immunoSEQ 96-well plates, and each plate served as one replicate. For unsorted PBMC, roughly 300 ng of genomic DNA, equivalent to around 33,000 T cell genomes, went into each replicate PCR. Unsorted PBMC genomic DNA was sequenced across ten immunoSEQ deep assay plates. Purified libraries were quantified with a Qubit 3.0 fluorometer, sized on a Bioanalyzer 2100, and re-quantified with the KAPA Library Quantification kit. Every immunoSEQ 96-well plate was sequenced on a separate single-read 150-cycle Illumina NextSeq 550 flow cell. Per the source publication's procedure: The immunoSEQ output contained only junctional sequences without quality scores, so filtering could not match that applied to full-length reads. Sequences were annotated with PyIR, a Python wrapper for IgBLAST v1.9, and V/J genes and CDR3 were assigned using IMGT germline references. Reads with weak V/J assignments (E-value above 1e-6), missing CDR3, stop codons, out-of-frame junctions, or ambiguous translated residues were removed. V3J clonotypes were defined as sequences sharing an identical inferred V gene, J gene, and CDR3 amino acid sequence. Percentage overlap between repertoires was calculated by dividing the number of shared unique clonotypes by the size of the smaller repertoire. Three approaches were used to assess repertoire richness: RTK rarefaction, the Chao1 estimator, and Recon v2.1 estimates of unobserved clonotypes. TCRdb mirrors the immuneACCESS table, restricted to in-frame sequences. Some clones are absent from its copies; in checked studies, under half trace to an unresolved V gene, and the reason for the others is unknown. That table gives V, J and clone size, and the DNA gave D and trimming. This sample comprises 520,000 or so clones, 79% of them detected only once. Around 13% of the sample is in the top ten clones.

After removal of 3 bases from V and 4 bases from J, the junction retains 7 bases not matched to a gene. The CDR3 covers 15 residues, taking in both the cysteine and the phenylalanine. Only the CDR3 DNA is retained, 45 bases long and in frame from the first base. For CDR1 and CDR2, the germline V gene (reference sequence) lists LNHNV and YYDKDF. What the research found in general, with its limitations: Sampling was limited to blood, and TCR repertoires in tissue likely differ from TCR repertoires in blood. Pairwise subsampling indicated that sequencing depth was expected to affect the degree of clonotype sharing among donors. Because the study included a small number of donors, the genetic and exposure-history diversity represented was limited.

Comment on this clone: The target of this receptor is not known. No per-base quality is available; no much larger clone lies one base away.

Sequenced: PBMCs. The receptor's source is a woman aged 35 to 49 in good health. Some clones in this sample may be carry-over from other donors' samples. The rearranged chain carries TRBV15 and TRBJ1-2; TRBD1 aligns with 8 central bases. Here the CDR3 is given as CATSRDRAALYGYTF. The DNA reads as follows: TGTGCCACCAGCAGGGACAGGGCAGCTCTCTATGGCTACACCTTC.